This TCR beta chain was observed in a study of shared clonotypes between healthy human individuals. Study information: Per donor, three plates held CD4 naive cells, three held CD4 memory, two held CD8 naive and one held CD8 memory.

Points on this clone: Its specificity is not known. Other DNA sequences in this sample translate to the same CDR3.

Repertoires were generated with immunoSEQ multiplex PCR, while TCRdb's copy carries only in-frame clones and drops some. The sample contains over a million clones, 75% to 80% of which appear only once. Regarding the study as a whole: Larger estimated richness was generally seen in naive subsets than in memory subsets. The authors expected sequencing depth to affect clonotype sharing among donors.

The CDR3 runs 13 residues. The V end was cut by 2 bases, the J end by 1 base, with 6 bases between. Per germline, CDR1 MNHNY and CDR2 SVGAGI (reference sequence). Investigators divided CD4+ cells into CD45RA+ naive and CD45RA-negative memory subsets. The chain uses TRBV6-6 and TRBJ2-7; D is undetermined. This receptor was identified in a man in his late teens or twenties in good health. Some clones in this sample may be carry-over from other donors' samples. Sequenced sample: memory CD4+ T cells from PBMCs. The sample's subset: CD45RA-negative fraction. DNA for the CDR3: TGTGCCAGCAGTTACGCCCAATCCTACGAGCAGTACTTC. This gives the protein CASSYAQSYEQYF.